This TCR beta chain was observed in a study of blood T cell repertoires in COVID-19. As for the study in general: The samples span acute and convalescent COVID-19 from the United States, Italy and Spain.

Study members were between about 18 and 95 years old and lived in 20 to 30 US regions. The CDR3 is 15 amino acids. V lost 5 bases, J lost 0 bases, and 11 bases lay in between. Germline CDR1 and CDR2: SEHNR and FQNEAQ (reference sequence). Measured with immunoSEQ multiplex PCR; TCRdb has only the in-frame clones, and not every one. This sample has about 400,000 clones, with nearly 90% found just once. V gene TRBV7-9 combines with J gene TRBJ1-3, with D tentatively TRBD1 (6 bases). Sequenced material: PBMCs or T cells enriched from blood (not recorded which). This receptor was taken from a woman in her thirties or forties with acute COVID-19. The CDR3 loop reads CASSKRQASGNTIYF. DNA for the CDR3: TGTGCCAGCAGCAAAAGACAGGCCTCTGGAAACACCATATATTTT.